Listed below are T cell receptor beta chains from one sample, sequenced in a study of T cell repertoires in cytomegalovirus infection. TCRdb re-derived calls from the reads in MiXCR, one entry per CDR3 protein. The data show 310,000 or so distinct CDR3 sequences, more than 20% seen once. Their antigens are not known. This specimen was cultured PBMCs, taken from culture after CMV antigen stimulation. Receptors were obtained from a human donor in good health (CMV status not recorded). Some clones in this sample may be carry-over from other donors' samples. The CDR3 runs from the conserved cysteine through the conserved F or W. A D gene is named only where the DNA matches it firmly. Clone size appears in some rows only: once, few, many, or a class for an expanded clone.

TGTGCCAGCAGACCCGGACAGGGGGCCCTTGGGACTAATGAAAAACTGTTTTTT CASRPGQGALGTNEKLFF TRBJ1-4 TRBD1 TRBV7-2 18 many
TGCAGCGTTTGGGACAGCACACGAGATACGCAGTATTTT CSVWDSTRDTQYF TRBJ2-3 TRBD1 TRBV29-1 13 few
TGTGCCAGCAGCAGGCCCACAGGGGAGCGCCTAGACGAGCAGTACTTC CASSRPTGERLDEQYF TRBJ2-7 TRBD1 TRBV7-4 16 few
TGTGCCAGCAGCTTGGGGCAGGGAAGCTTGAACACTGAGGCTTTCTTT CASSLGQGSLNTEAFF TRBJ1-1 NA TRBV5-6 16 NA
TGTGCCAGCAGCTTAGCTCTGGACGGGGTCGGAAAACTGTTTTTT CASSLALDGVGKLFF TRBJ1-4 NA TRBV7-2 15 many
TGTGCCAGCAGCCGCGCCGACCCCTGGGAAGAGACCCAGTACTTC CASSRADPWEETQYF TRBJ2-5 NA TRBV12-3/TRBV12-4 15 few
TGTGCCAGCAGCTTCTATGTTGACAGGTCCACTGAAGCTTTCTTT CASSFYVDRSTEAFF TRBJ1-1 NA TRBV7-2 15 few
TGCGCCAGCAGCCATCCACCGGGACAGGGGTGGACCGGGGAGCTGTTTTTT CASSHPPGQGWTGELFF TRBJ2-2 TRBD1 TRBV4-1 17 NA
TGTGCCAGCAGTTTAAGGCAGGGGCGTTTCAATGAGCAGTTCTTC CASSLRQGRFNEQFF TRBJ2-1 NA TRBV12-3/TRBV12-4 15 NA
TGTGCCAGCAGCCGGGACAGGGGGGAGACCCAGTACTTC CASSRDRGETQYF TRBJ2-5 TRBD1 TRBV7-2 13 many
TGTGCCAGCAGCGTCTTAGCGGGAGTTGGTGAGCAGTTCTTC CASSVLAGVGEQFF TRBJ2-1 TRBD2 TRBV14 14 NA
TGTGCCAGCAGTTCCTATAGCGGGACACACACAGATACGCAGTATTTT CASSSYSGTHTDTQYF TRBJ2-3 TRBD2 TRBV5-6 16 few
TGTGCCAGCAGTTTAAGTGGGCCGGGAGCAACTAATGAAAAACTGTTTTTT CASSLSGPGATNEKLFF TRBJ1-4 NA TRBV28 17 NA
TGTGCCAGCAGCCGCGTGACTAGCGGGCTAAGAGAGACCCAGTACTTC CASSRVTSGLRETQYF TRBJ2-5 TRBD2 TRBV7-2 16 NA
TGTGCCAGTCTACGGGGACGGGAGGGCCCTGGGTATGAGCAGTTCTTC CASLRGREGPGYEQFF TRBJ2-1 TRBD2 TRBV19 16 few
TGTGCCAGCAGCTTAGTGGCAGGGAAATCCTACGAGCGGTACTTC CASSLVAGKSYERYF TRBJ2-7 NA TRBV7-4 15 NA
TGTGCCAGCAGGCCGGCCTTTACAACCTACGAGCAGTACTTC CASRPAFTTYEQYF TRBJ2-7 NA TRBV6-6 14 few
TGTGCCAGCAGCTTAGGCTGGCAGAATGAGCAGTTCTTC CASSLGWQNEQFF TRBJ2-1 NA TRBV7-2 13 many
TGTGCCAGCCAACGGGCGGGAGATTCACCCCTCCACTTT CASQRAGDSPLHF TRBJ1-6 NA TRBV6-2/TRBV6-3 13 NA
TGCGCCAGCAGCTTGGTCTTTCAACAGGGGTCTAACTATGGCTACACCTTC CASSLVFQQGSNYGYTF TRBJ1-2 TRBD1 TRBV5-1 17 NA
TGCAGTGCAATTGGGACCAGCAGGTACAATGAGCAGTTCTTC CSAIGTSRYNEQFF TRBJ2-1 NA TRBV20-1 14 many
TGCAGCGTGGGGACAGGGCCCGAGCAGTACTTC CSVGTGPEQYF TRBJ2-7 TRBD1 TRBV29-1 11 NA
TGTGCCAGCAGTTTATATGGCGAGACAGGTGAAAAACTGTTTTTT CASSLYGETGEKLFF TRBJ1-4 NA TRBV27 15 many
TGTGCCATCAGTGAGTCGGCGGCCGGGGAGCTGTTTTTT CAISESAAGELFF TRBJ2-2 NA TRBV10-3 13 few
TGTGCCAGTAGCGGACAGGGGGCCAACCCTAACACTGAAGCTTTCTTT CASSGQGANPNTEAFF TRBJ1-1 TRBD1 TRBV19 16 NA
TGTGCCAGTACCTGGGACAGGGCTACCGGGGAGCTGTTTTTT CASTWDRATGELFF TRBJ2-2 TRBD1 TRBV19 14 NA
TGTGCCAGCAGTTACGCCGGGGTGGGGAATAGCAATCAGCCCCAGCATTTT CASSYAGVGNSNQPQHF TRBJ1-5 NA TRBV6-2/TRBV6-3 17 many
TGTGCCAGCAGCTTAGTAGGACAGGGTAACGAGCAGTACTTC CASSLVGQGNEQYF TRBJ2-7 TRBD1 TRBV7-2 14 many
TGTGCCAGTAGGGAGAGCAATCAGCCCCAGCATTTT CASRESNQPQHF TRBJ1-5 NA TRBV19 12 few
TGTGCCATCCGGACTAGCGGGAGTACGAAAGATACGCAGTATTTT CAIRTSGSTKDTQYF TRBJ2-3 TRBD2 TRBV10-3 15 few
TGTGCCAGCAGCTTATTCGAGGGAGGGGACAATGAGCAGTTCTTC CASSLFEGGDNEQFF TRBJ2-1 TRBD2 TRBV7-4 15 NA
TGTGCCAGCAGTGCTTTAAGGGAGTGGGAGACCCAGTACTTC CASSALREWETQYF TRBJ2-5 NA TRBV2 14 NA
TGTGCCAGCAGATTAATGCTAGCGGGAGTCGCTGAGCAGTTCTTC CASRLMLAGVAEQFF TRBJ2-1 TRBD2 TRBV6-5 15 NA
TGTGCCAGTAGTACTGCAGGGGTAGGTCAGCCCCAGCATTTT CASSTAGVGQPQHF TRBJ1-5 NA TRBV19 14 few
TGTGCCAGCAGAAGGGGATACCAAGAGACCCAGTACTTC CASRRGYQETQYF TRBJ2-5 NA TRBV2 13 many
TGTGCCAGCAGCGCACCTCAGGAATTCAATGAAAAACTGTTTTTT CASSAPQEFNEKLFF TRBJ1-4 NA TRBV7-9 15 NA
TGTGCCAGCAGCCTCTCGGGACTTCTAAATACCTACGAGCAGTACTTC CASSLSGLLNTYEQYF TRBJ2-7 NA TRBV7-8 16 many
TGCCTGACAGGACGTCAGGGTGAAGCTTTCTTT CLTGRQGEAFF TRBJ1-1 NA TRBV7-9 11 few
TGTGCCACCAGTGACCCTTTTTCTAGCGGGAAAGCAGATACGCAGTATTTT CATSDPFSSGKADTQYF TRBJ2-3 TRBD2 TRBV24-1 17 NA
TGTGCCAGCAGCTTCGGACTAGCGGGAGATTTTTACGAGCAGTACTTC CASSFGLAGDFYEQYF TRBJ2-7 TRBD2 TRBV11-2 16 few
TGTGCCAGCAGTTTTTTCAATCAGCCCCAGCATTTT CASSFFNQPQHF TRBJ1-5 NA TRBV12-3/TRBV12-4 12 few
TGTGCCAGCAGTTACCCGGGAGGGGGCACAGATACGCAGTATTTT CASSYPGGGTDTQYF TRBJ2-3 TRBD2 TRBV6-5 15 NA
TGTGCCAGCAGCTTAGCTGTTGGGGGCCAGCCCCAGCATTTT CASSLAVGGQPQHF TRBJ1-5 NA TRBV11-2 14 once
TGTGCCAGCAGCTTAGGAAGGGGGGTCGGCAATGAGCAGTTCTTC CASSLGRGVGNEQFF TRBJ2-1 NA TRBV7-9 15 many
TGTGCCAGCAGCCCCCACAGGGCGCTAAGGGAGCAGTTCTTC CASSPHRALREQFF TRBJ2-1 NA TRBV9 14 many
TGTGCCATCAGCGAGGGAGGCGGGAGGGCCTTAGATACGCAGTATTTT CAISEGGGRALDTQYF TRBJ2-3 TRBD2 TRBV10-3 16 few
TGCGCCAGCAGCCAAGCCAGCGGGAGCGTTTCATGGTGGGAAAACATTCAGTACTTC CASSQASGSVSWWENIQYF TRBJ2-4 TRBD2 TRBV4-3 19 many
TGCGCCAGCAGCCAAGAGGGGTCGGCCTACAATGAGCAGTTCTTC CASSQEGSAYNEQFF TRBJ2-1 NA TRBV4-1 15 NA
TGTGCCAGCACCCATAGGAGACAGGGACCTCAAGAGACCCAGTACTTC CASTHRRQGPQETQYF TRBJ2-5 TRBD1 TRBV2 16 NA
TGTGCCAGCACCCTCCCTGCGTGGAATCAGCCCCAGCATTTT CASTLPAWNQPQHF TRBJ1-5 NA TRBV28 14 many
TGTGCCAGCAGCCGCACTAGCGGGAGTTGGGAGCAGTACTTC CASSRTSGSWEQYF TRBJ2-7 TRBD2 TRBV7-2 14 few
TGCAGCGTACGAGGGTCAAACCTCTACGAGCAGTACTTC CSVRGSNLYEQYF TRBJ2-7 NA TRBV29-1 13 few
TGTGCCAGCAGTGGAATCGGGGCCGCGGCTAATGAAAAACTGTTTTTT CASSGIGAAANEKLFF TRBJ1-4 NA TRBV2 16 NA
TGCAGTGCAGACGCGGGAGGGCCTGATACGCAGTATTTT CSADAGGPDTQYF TRBJ2-3 TRBD2 TRBV20-1 13 few
TGCGCCAGCAGGCGACCGGGACAGGGCAACACCGGGGAGCTGTTTTTT CASRRPGQGNTGELFF TRBJ2-2 TRBD1 TRBV4-1 16 NA